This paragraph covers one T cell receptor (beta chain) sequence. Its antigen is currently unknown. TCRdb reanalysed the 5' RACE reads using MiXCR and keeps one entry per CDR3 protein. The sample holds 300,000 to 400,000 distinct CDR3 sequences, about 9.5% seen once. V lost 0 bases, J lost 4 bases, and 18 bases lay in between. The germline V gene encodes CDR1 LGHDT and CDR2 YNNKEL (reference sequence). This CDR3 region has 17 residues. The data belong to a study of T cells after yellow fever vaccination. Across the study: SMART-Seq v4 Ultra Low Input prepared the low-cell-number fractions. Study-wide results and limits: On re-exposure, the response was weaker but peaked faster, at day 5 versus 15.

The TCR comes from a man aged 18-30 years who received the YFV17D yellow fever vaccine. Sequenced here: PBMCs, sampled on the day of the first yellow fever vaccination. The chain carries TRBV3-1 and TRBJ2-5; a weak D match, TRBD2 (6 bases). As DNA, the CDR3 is TGTGCCAGCAGCCAAGACGGACCGGGGTCGCGGGGAGAGACCCAGTACTTC. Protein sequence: CASSQDGPGSRGETQYF.